These T cell receptor beta chains were read from a single sample in a study of shared clonotypes between healthy human individuals. Clones were sequenced by immunoSEQ multiplex PCR, and TCRdb holds only the in-frame ones, with some missing. This sample has some 2,100,000 clones, with approximately 95% found just once. Source material: naive CD4+ T cells sorted from blood. All receptors derive from a man younger than 30 in good health. CDR3s include the opening cysteine and the closing phenylalanine or tryptophan. Fields, in order: J gene, V gene, CDR3 protein.

>TRBJ2-5|TRBV4-1
CASSQEGQGAGETQYF
>TRBJ1-6|TRBV7-2
CASSSLIRDRGTPLHF
>TRBJ2-7|TRBV29-1
CSAVDRGSSYEQYF
>TRBJ2-7|TRBV27
CASSTDQGYEQYF
>TRBJ2-2|TRBV4-3
CASSLLAGGNTGELFF
>TRBJ1-2|TRBV4-3
CASSQDWGAGYGYTF
>TRBJ2-1|TRBV7-2
CASSFITDEQFF
>TRBJ2-7|TRBV7-9
CASSRQGAHEQYF
>TRBJ2-7|TRBV15
CATSPEIGIVHEQYF
>TRBJ2-3|TRBV30
CAHRGGYTDTQYF
>TRBJ2-7|TRBV19
CASSINYRGYEQYF
>TRBJ2-6|TRBV30
CAFTSRGASSGANVLTF
>TRBJ2-3|TRBV5-1
CASSLEGVFVSFDTQYF
>TRBJ2-7|TRBV30
CAWRAETADGQYF
>TRBJ2-7|TRBV5-1
CASSLDSAQVVYEQYF
>TRBJ2-7|TRBV5-1
CASSPLASFEQYF
>TRBJ1-4|TRBV15
CATSSSDLNEKLFF
>TRBJ2-3|TRBV18
CASSPPGLAVVDTQYF
>TRBJ2-5|TRBV11-3
CASSRGAETQYF
>TRBJ1-1|TRBV6-1
CASKADRLDTEAFF
>TRBJ2-2|TRBV11-2
CASSFRQATGELFF
>TRBJ2-7|TRBV5-4
CASSADRGSAYEQYF
>TRBJ1-5|TRBV30
CAWRDRGFPYSNQPQHF
>TRBJ2-3|TRBV4-1
CASSNPWGGESTDTQYF
>TRBJ1-1|TRBV20-1
CSAGGYTEAFF
>TRBJ1-2|TRBV19
CASSTDSVSNYGYTF
>TRBJ2-7|TRBV6-1
CASRGTVARTYEQYF
>TRBJ1-5|TRBV28
CASSTGVKNNQPQHF
>TRBJ2-2|TRBV7-2
CASSLAGRTNTGELFF
>TRBJ1-1|TRBV9
CASSVRDINTEAFF
>TRBJ1-1|TRBV25-1
CASSKPGTGPNTEAFF
>TRBJ2-5|TRBV6-5
CASSYSAIGGETQYF
>TRBJ1-5|TRBV18
CASSLDRVSNQPQHF
>TRBJ2-7|TRBV29-1
CSVEAGAAGNYEQYF
>TRBJ1-1|TRBV6-1
CASSTTRGTEAFF
>TRBJ1-1|TRBV10-1
CASSDSGGTEAFF
>TRBJ1-5|TRBV5-1
CASSDTGEYNQPQHF
>TRBJ2-1|TRBV5-1
CASSLDASSARGRNEQFF
>TRBJ1-5|TRBV27
CASSFLGGQQHF
>TRBJ2-7|TRBV4-1
CASSRPQGTYEQYF
>TRBJ1-5|TRBV30
CAWSVRAGSNQPQHF
>TRBJ2-5|TRBV11-3
CASSLGRGAQETQYF
>TRBJ1-2|TRBV10-3
CAISETGDYGYTF
>TRBJ1-1|TRBV9
CASSVALIPTEAFF
>TRBJ1-1|TRBV5-1
CASSLSSGGTEAFF
>TRBJ2-2|TRBV29-1
CSVQGQGAIGELFF
>TRBJ2-1|TRBV11-2
CASLRGTYSNEQFF
>TRBJ1-1|TRBV5-1
CASSLGPENTEAFF